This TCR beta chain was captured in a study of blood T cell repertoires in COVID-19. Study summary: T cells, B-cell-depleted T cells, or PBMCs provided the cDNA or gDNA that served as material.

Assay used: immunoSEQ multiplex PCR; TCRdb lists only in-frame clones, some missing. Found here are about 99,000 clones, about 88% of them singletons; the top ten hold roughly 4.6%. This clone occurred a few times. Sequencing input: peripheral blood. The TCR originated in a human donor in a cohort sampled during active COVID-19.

CDR3 amino acids: CASSSLGARSNQPQHF. CDR3 nucleotide sequence: TGTGCCAGCAGTTCTCTAGGGGCGCGGAGCAATCAGCCCCAGCATTTT. The gene calls are TRBV6-5 and TRBJ1-5; weak D call: TRBD1 (5 bases). Trimming pared 4 bases from V and 1 base from J, leaving 14 bases between. Germline values: CDR1 MNHEY, CDR2 SVGAGI. The CDR3 contains 16 residues.